Listed here are 2 T cell receptor beta chains from one sample, sequenced in a study of human T cells and chemical hapten exposure. TCRdb reprocessed the RACE reads with MiXCR, giving one entry per CDR3 protein. The data hold 180,000 or so distinct CDR3 sequences, with 20% to 25% observed a single time. Time point reported: patch test 1, 2 weeks after DPC sensitization. Sample treatment: therapeutic diphenylcyclopropenone sensitization with weekly scalp DPC. This specimen consisted of whole blood, obtained in connection with sensitization to the hapten diphenylcyclopropenone (DPC). These receptors all stem from a woman aged 45-65 years with alopecia areata. Some clones in this sample may be carry-over from other donors' samples.

V and J are TRBV5-1 and TRBJ2-7; D might be TRBD2 (6 bases). V lost 0 bases, J lost 1 base, and 11 bases lay in between. The CDR3 loop spans 15 amino acids. Germline CDR1 SGHRS, CDR2 YFSETQ. CDR3 DNA: TGCGCCAGCAGCTTGGGGAGCGGGTTTTCCTACGAGCAGTACTTC. This gives the protein CASSLGSGFSYEQYF.

V is TRBV20-1 and J is TRBJ1-1, with D perhaps TRBD1 (5 bases). V lost 0 bases to trimming and J lost 0 bases, with 8 bases between them. Germline CDR1 DFQATT, CDR2 SNEGSKA (reference sequence). The length of the CDR3 is 14 residues. The CDR3 nucleotides are TGCAGTGCTAGAGATCAGGGAGTGAACACTGAAGCTTTCTTT. Translation: CSARDQGVNTEAFF.